These 29 T cell receptor beta chains originate from one sample sequenced in a study of T cells after yellow fever vaccination. TCRdb passed the 5' RACE reads through MiXCR, listing each CDR3 protein once. The data show hundreds of thousands of distinct CDR3 sequences, 9% to 15% seen once. The sequences come from PBMCs, collected on the day of the yellow fever booster vaccination. The receptor source for this set is a man between 25 and 39 years old who received the YFV17D yellow fever vaccine.

This clonotype was detected a few times. The chain joins TRBV25-1 to TRBJ1-6; TRBD1 agrees at 8 bases. This CDR3 contains 14 residues. The ends lost 5 bases at V and 8 bases at J; junction bases unmatched: 5. CDR1 is MGHDK, CDR2 SYGVNS, per germline. CDR3 in DNA: TGTGCCAGCAGTATCAGGGGGCCTGATTCACCCCTCCACTTT. Protein product: CASSIRGPDSPLHF.

This chain connects TRBV29-1 to TRBJ1-1; unclear D gene. The germline CDR1 and CDR2 sequences are SQVTM and ANQGSEA. V gave up 2 bases and J gave up 1 base, with 5 bases separating them. This CDR3 is built from 12 residues. The CDR3 loop reads CSVEKANTEAFF. In DNA, the CDR3 is TGCAGCGTTGAAAAAGCGAACACTGAAGCTTTCTTT.

This clonotype was counted a few times. CDR3 protein: CASSPADGTNTGELFF. Written as DNA, the CDR3 is TGTGCCAGCAGCCCCGCGGACGGGACGAACACCGGGGAGCTGTTTTTT. V is TRBV7-9 and J is TRBJ2-2; D is possibly TRBD2 (5 bases). With 5 bases removed from V and 0 bases from J, the gap between germline ends came to 13 bases. The germline CDR1 and CDR2 sequences are SEHNR and FQNEAQ (reference sequence). The CDR3 runs 16 residues.

There are a few counts of this clonotype. The chain carries TRBV7-2 and TRBJ1-2; TRBD1 matches at 8 bases. From germline, CDR1 is SGHTA and CDR2 FQGNSA. This CDR3 has 14 residues. With V trimmed by 5 bases and J by 7 bases, 9 bases remained unmatched. The CDR3 reads CASSQEGTGSGYTF. Written as DNA, the CDR3 is TGTGCCAGCAGCCAGGAAGGGACAGGATCTGGCTACACCTTC.

The chain employs TRBV20-1 and TRBJ2-3; 9 bases fit TRBD1. Germline V gene lookup returns CDR1 DFQATT and CDR2 SNEGSKA (reference sequence). Germline trimming cut 0 bases from V and 7 bases from J; bases unmatched to any gene: 11. This CDR3 comprises 16 residues. The DNA for the CDR3 is TGCAGTGCTAGAGATGTCGGGACAGGGACGGGAAATACGCAGTATTTT. This encodes CSARDVGTGTGNTQYF.

This clonotype has a count of ten or more. The chain has TRBV19 and TRBJ1-3, with D unresolved. Germline CDR1 LNHDA, CDR2 SQIVND (reference sequence). V was trimmed by 6 bases and J by 0 bases, leaving 6 bases between them. This CDR3 spans 13 amino acids. CDR3 sequence: CASRQNSGNTIYF. The CDR3, as DNA: TGTGCCAGTAGACAAAACTCTGGAAACACCATATATTTT.

This clonotype turned up a few times. The genes are TRBV19 and TRBJ2-1; no reliable D call. Germline V lookup: CDR1 LNHDA, CDR2 SQIVND (reference sequence). This CDR3 is 13 amino acids long. Trimming took off 4 bases at V and 12 bases at J, with 16 bases between the two ends. The DNA of the CDR3 is TGTGCCAGTAGTACCCTCGGGCGAGGTCGGCAGTTCTTC. Translating it yields CASSTLGRGRQFF.

A few counts support this clonotype. The V call is TRBV12-3 or TRBV12-4, the J call TRBJ2-3, with TRBD2 matching 9 bases. Trimming removed 3 bases from V and 5 bases from J; junction bases left unmatched: 6. The CDR3 runs to 15 residues. The CDR3 protein is CASSFLAGLGDTQYF. The CDR3 nucleotides are TGTGCCAGCAGTTTTCTAGCGGGATTGGGAGATACGCAGTATTTT.

This clonotype has more than one count but fewer than ten. This chain connects TRBV20-1 to TRBJ1-5; 10 bases match TRBD1. V dropped 1 base and J dropped 2; count of bases not matched to a gene: 2. From germline, CDR1 is DFQATT and CDR2 SNEGSKA (reference sequence). CDR3 length equals 15 residues. CDR3 sequence: CSARVGTGGNQPQHF. The DNA for the CDR3 is TGCAGTGCTAGAGTTGGGACAGGGGGCAATCAGCCCCAGCATTTT.

Only a few counts were recorded for this clonotype. This rearrangement joins TRBV20-1 to TRBJ2-7, with 7 bases aligning to TRBD1. This CDR3 is 15 amino acids long. The V segment lost 0 bases and the J segment 3 bases; nucleotides outside the gene matches: 8. Germline V CDR1 and CDR2: DFQATT, SNEGSKA (reference sequence). The CDR3, as DNA: TGCAGTGCTAGAGAGAACAGGGGCCTCTTCTACGAGCAGTACTTC. Amino acids: CSARENRGLFYEQYF.

This clonotype has a handful of counts. V usage is TRBV20-1 and J usage is TRBJ1-1, with D hard to call. Germline CDR1 and CDR2: DFQATT and SNEGSKA (reference sequence). V shed 4 bases and J shed 0 bases, with 9 bases lying between them. The CDR3 sequence is 13 residues long. The DNA of the CDR3 is TGCAGTGCTATGGAAACCCTGAACACTGAAGCTTTCTTT. Residues: CSAMETLNTEAFF.

The chain carries TRBV4-1 and TRBJ2-7; D possibly corresponds to TRBD1 (5 bases). CDR3 size: 14 residues. Trimming shortened V by 3 bases and J by 2 bases, and 11 bases separated the two germline ends. Looked up from germline, CDR1 is MGHRA and CDR2 is YSYEKL. CDR3 loop: CASSQGQPPYEQYF. The DNA for the CDR3 is TGCGCCAGCAGCCAGGGGCAGCCACCCTACGAGCAGTACTTC.

This clonotype was detected only a few times. The chain combines TRBV24-1 with TRBJ2-7, with 9 bases fitting TRBD1. Germline assignment: CDR1 KGHDR and CDR2 SFDVKD. J was trimmed by 1 base and V by 2 bases; bases with no gene match: 2. The length of the CDR3 is 15 residues. CDR3 bases: TGTGCCACCAGTGATTCCGGGACAGGGTCCTACGAGCAGTACTTC. It specifies CATSDSGTGSYEQYF.

A word on this clonotype: A much bigger clone sits one base away, suggesting this may be a read error. J is TRBJ2-3 and V is TRBV7-2, with TRBD2 identical over 7 bases. V lost 3 bases, J lost 2 bases, and 2 bases stayed unmatched. Germline loops: CDR1 SGHTA, CDR2 FQGNSA. The CDR3 sequence is 14 residues long. DNA of the CDR3: TGTGCCAGCAGCTTTGCGGGAGACACAGATACGCAGTATTTT. Residues: CASSFAGDTDTQYF.

This chain connects TRBV6-1 to TRBJ2-1; 15 bases map to TRBD2. The J segment lost 5 bases and the V segment lost 7 bases, leaving 6 bases of the junction unmatched. The germline gives CDR1 MNHNS, CDR2 SASEGT. The CDR3 has 16 residues. CDR3 DNA: TGTGCCAGCACCCACGGGACTAGCGGGAGGAACAATGAGCAGTTCTTC. It is translated as CASTHGTSGRNNEQFF.

This clonotype was detected only a few times. This chain connects TRBV6-2 or TRBV6-3 to TRBJ2-3; a possible D gene is TRBD1 (6 bases). CDR3 length equals 14 residues. Per germline, CDR1 MNHEY and CDR2 SVGEGT. The V and J ends lost 8 bases and 2 bases respectively, with 14 bases between them. CDR3 protein: CASRLSGDTDTQYF. CDR3 nucleotides: TGTGCCAGCCGACTCTCAGGGGACACAGATACGCAGTATTTT.

This clonotype was observed a few times. This sequence joins TRBV20-1 and TRBJ2-3; TRBD1 is a possible D gene (6 bases). In germline, CDR1 is DFQATT, CDR2 SNEGSKA (reference sequence). Deletions cut 2 bases from V and 0 bases from J, with 27 bases between. The CDR3 length is 20 residues. CDR3 in DNA: TGCAGTGCTAGACACCCGTCGGGCCAGGGGCCCTACAATAGCACAGATACGCAGTATTTT. Translation: CSARHPSGQGPYNSTDTQYF.

This clonotype was observed a handful of times. V gene TRBV9 combines with J gene TRBJ2-7; the D gene is possibly TRBD2 (6 bases). Germline lookup yields CDR1 SGDLS and CDR2 YYNGEE. Between the trimmed V and J ends, which lost 1 base and 3 bases, there was a span of 11 bases. This CDR3 region has 14 residues. This chain's CDR3 is CASSVSGGFYEQYF. The CDR3 region has the DNA TGTGCCAGCAGCGTATCCGGGGGTTTCTACGAGCAGTACTTC.

The chain has TRBV14 and TRBJ2-5; D possibly corresponds to TRBD1 (7 bases). Germline CDR1 SGHDN, CDR2 FVKESK. The CDR3 covers 14 residues. The V and J ends lost 4 bases and 2 bases respectively, with 11 bases between them. The CDR3 nucleotides are TGTGCCAGCAGCCGGAGGGACAGACAAGAGACCCAGTACTTC. Its protein product is CASSRRDRQETQYF. Full variable domain (outside the CDR3, taken from reference TRBV14 and TRBJ2-5): EAGVTQFPSHSVIEKGQTVTLRCDPISGHDNLYWYRRVMGKEIKFLLHFVKESKQDESGMPNNRFLAERTGGTYSTLKVQPAELEDSGVYFCASSRRDRQETQYFGPGTRLLVL.

There are a few counts of this clonotype. The CDR3 coding sequence is TGTGCCAGCAGTGAACAGGCCGGGGAGCTGTTTTTT. The encoded protein is CASSEQAGELFF. V is TRBV2 and J is TRBJ2-2; D is ambiguous. The CDR3 is made up of 12 amino acids. CDR1 and CDR2 from the germline V gene are SNHLY and FYNNEI. With 2 bases removed from V and 6 bases from J, the gap between germline ends came to 4 bases. Full variable domain (outside the CDR3, taken from reference TRBV2 and TRBJ2-2): EPEVTQTPSHQVTQMGQEVILRCVPISNHLYFYWYRQILGQKVEFLVSFYNNEISEKSEIFDDQFSVERPDGSNFTLKIRSTKLEDSAMYFCASSEQAGELFFGEGSRLTVL.

The rearrangement links TRBV7-2 to TRBJ2-7, with no clear D. The CDR3 spans 14 residues. Germline V gene data show CDR1 as SGHTA and CDR2 as FQGNSA. V lost 1 base to trimming and J lost 1 base, with 8 bases between them. In DNA form, the CDR3 reads TGTGCCAGCAGCTTAGAGGGTAGGTCCTACGAGCAGTACTTC. Protein: CASSLEGRSYEQYF.

This clonotype has a count of ten or more. The chain couples TRBV19 to TRBJ2-5; TRBD1 aligns across 9 bases. V lost 8 bases, J lost 3 bases, and 7 bases stayed unmatched. Germline lookup yields CDR1 LNHDA and CDR2 SQIVND (reference sequence). The CDR3 extends over 14 amino acids. The CDR3 sequence: CASETGTGKETQYF. CDR3 in DNA: TGTGCCAGTGAGACCGGGACAGGGAAAGAGACCCAGTACTTC.

This clonotype was counted ten times or more. The chain is built from TRBV3-1 and TRBJ2-2; either TRBD1 or TRBD2 may fit D (5 bases each). V gave up 4 bases and J gave up 2 bases, with 11 bases separating them. The CDR3 runs to 15 residues. From germline, CDR1 is LGHDT and CDR2 YNNKEL (reference sequence). The CDR3 DNA is TGTGCCAGCAGCCGGGACGGGGTAAACACCGGGGAGCTGTTTTTT. Translating it yields CASSRDGVNTGELFF.

V usage is TRBV12-3 or TRBV12-4 and J usage is TRBJ1-5, with D tentatively TRBD1 (6 bases). This CDR3 has 15 amino acids. The V end lost 2 bases, the J end lost 6 bases, and 14 bases lay between the germline ends. CDR3 coding DNA: TGTGCCAGCAGTTTACAGGGGAGCCGGAGTCAGCCCCAGCATTTT. It codes for CASSLQGSRSQPQHF.

The chain carries TRBV7-9 and TRBJ2-1; the D gene could be TRBD1 or TRBD2 (6 bases each). Trimming removed 6 bases at V and 6 bases at J, with 12 bases between. The CDR3 loop spans 13 amino acids. CDR1 SEHNR and CDR2 FQNEAQ come from the germline V gene (reference sequence). This CDR3 is CASRREGGNEQFF. The DNA of the CDR3 is TGTGCCAGCAGGCGAGAGGGGGGCAATGAGCAGTTCTTC.

This rearrangement joins TRBV19 to TRBJ2-7, with D possibly matching TRBD2 (5 bases). The CDR3 has 13 amino acids. CDR1 LNHDA and CDR2 SQIVND come from the germline V gene (reference sequence). The V end lost 4 bases, the J end lost 3 bases, and 10 bases lay between the germline ends. CDR3 sequence: CASSSLRGYEQYF. CDR3 nucleotides: TGTGCCAGTAGTAGCCTCCGGGGCTACGAGCAGTACTTC.

The chain employs TRBV5-1 and TRBJ1-2; unclear D gene. V gave up 4 bases and J gave up 4 bases, with 11 bases separating them. The CDR3 extends over 13 amino acids. Germline CDR1 is SGHRS and CDR2 is YFSETQ. The CDR3 nucleotides read TGCGCCAGCAGCAGCGGACGGCCCTATGGCTACACCTTC. It is translated as CASSSGRPYGYTF.

This clonotype was counted only a few times. The chain is built from TRBV5-1 and TRBJ2-1; 11 bases fit TRBD2. The trim removed 4 bases at V and 2 bases at J, leaving 11 bases unmatched. This CDR3 is built from 18 residues. Germline assignment: CDR1 SGHRS and CDR2 YFSETQ. For the CDR3, the DNA is TGCGCCAGCAGCGCTAATATACTGACTAGCGGGACCTACAATGAGCAGTTCTTC. Its translation is CASSANILTSGTYNEQFF.

V gene TRBV7-9 combines with J gene TRBJ1-1; D remains ambiguous. The germline V and J ends were trimmed by 5 bases and 7 bases, with 14 bases remaining between them. Germline V gene lookup returns CDR1 SEHNR and CDR2 FQNEAQ (reference sequence). The CDR3 has 13 residues. This CDR3 is CASSAPREIEAFF. CDR3 nucleotides: TGTGCCAGCAGCGCACCACGGGAAATTGAAGCTTTCTTT.